These 6 T cell receptor beta chains were sequenced from one sample in a study of breast tumors, draining lymph nodes, adjacent tissues listed by TCRdb under 2016. The axillary draining lymph nodes of breast cancer patients were the source of the lymph node samples. Libraries were made using multiplex PCR. TCRdb shows the sequencer as Illumina HiSeq 2000. The public reads were run again by TCRdb, first through fastp at Q25 and then through MiXCR, and only productive beta chains were kept. Every CDR3 protein is listed once, alongside the most common genes and DNA of its rows. The sample data list 200,000 or so distinct CDR3 sequences, and around 33% of these were observed just once. The ten top clones hold more than 4% of the sample. Input material: axillary lymph node tissue. These receptors were taken from a female donor with breast cancer. Some clones in this sample may be carry-over from other donors' samples.

This clonotype was picked up many times. The chain couples TRBV5-6 to TRBJ1-6, with D uncertain. The germline V and J ends were trimmed by 4 bases and 8 bases, with 7 bases remaining between them. The CDR3 runs to 12 residues. Germline V gene lookup returns CDR1 SGHDT and CDR2 YYEEEE. This chain's CDR3 is CASSAQYSPLHF. CDR3 DNA: TGTGCCAGCAGCGCCCAGTATTCACCCCTCCACTTT.

Concerning this clonotype: This may stem from a read error, because a much larger clone lies one nucleotide away. The final CDR3 position lacks the conserved phenylalanine or tryptophan, pointing to a likely read error. This rearrangement joins TRBV5-1 to TRBJ1-6, with 9 nucleotides matching TRBD1. Per the germline V gene, CDR1 is SGHRS and CDR2 is YFSETQ. The CDR3 extends over 16 amino acids. The V segment lost 4 bases and the J segment 7 bases; nucleotides outside the gene matches: 9. The chain's CDR3 is CASSPGDRVENSPLHL. The CDR3 DNA is TGCGCCAGCAGCCCCGGGGACAGGGTAGAAAATTCACCCCTCCACCTT.

The V gene is TRBV27, the J gene TRBJ2-1; unclear D gene. The germline gives CDR1 MNHEY, CDR2 SMNVEV (reference sequence). The CDR3 totals 13 residues. Trimming cost V 8 bases and J 5 bases, with 13 bases left between them. The CDR3 bases are TGTGCCAGCGCCCCCGGAGACAACAATGAGCAGTTCTTC. Protein: CASAPGDNNEQFF.

This clonotype has ten or more counts. The rearrangement uses TRBV20-1 and TRBJ1-2, with 8 nucleotides matching TRBD1. V shed 0 bases and J 3 bases; nucleotides not matched to a gene: 9. The CDR3 covers 16 residues. The germline V gene has CDR1 DFQATT and CDR2 SNEGSKA (reference sequence). The CDR3 loop is CSARDGGGQGDYGYTF. CDR3 coding DNA: TGCAGTGCTAGAGATGGGGGCGGACAGGGTGACTATGGCTACACCTTC.

The gene calls are TRBV24-1 and TRBJ2-5, with 14 bases identical to TRBD2. CDR3 length: 21 amino acids. The germline gives CDR1 KGHDR, CDR2 SFDVKD. After removal of 1 base from V and 0 bases from J, the junction contained 12 bases not matched to a gene. The CDR3 sequence: CATSDFHRTSGGRGYQETQYF. CDR3 DNA sequence: TGTGCCACCAGTGATTTCCACCGGACTAGCGGGGGGAGGGGGTACCAAGAGACCCAGTACTTC.

This clonotype was detected ten times or more. The chain couples TRBV20-1 to TRBJ1-5; 9 bases agree with TRBD1. Germline values: CDR1 DFQATT, CDR2 SNEGSKA (reference sequence). This CDR3 contains 15 residues. With V trimmed by 3 bases and J by 2 bases, 5 bases remained unmatched. The DNA for the CDR3 is TGCAGTGCTAGTCCCCGGGACAGGGGCAATCAGCCCCAGCATTTT. Protein sequence: CSASPRDRGNQPQHF.